The T cell receptor beta chain under discussion was sequenced for a study of T-cell memory formation after mild COVID-19. This clonotype was seen many times. Its antigen is unknown. The V gene lost 7 bases and the J gene lost 5 bases, with 14 bases spanning the gap. This CDR3 has 12 residues. Germline V CDR1 and CDR2: SQVTM, ANQGSEA. Constant-segment-primed 5'RACE gave TCR alpha and TCR beta cDNA libraries with sample barcodes and UMIs. TCRdb reanalysed the 5' RACE reads using MiXCR and keeps one entry per CDR3 protein. The table lists some 450,000 distinct CDR3 sequences, roughly 20% of them singletons. Study outcomes and limitations: Pre-infection memory contained some responding clones, which suggested that cross-reactive memory had joined. Second-wave clones peaking on day 37 lacked confirmed SARS-CoV-2 specificity. Largely, contracting CD4+ clones fell within CM and EM, and contracting CD8+ clones within EMRA.

This clonotype originated in an adult woman who had mild COVID-19 (a few samples of this study predate the infection). Cell type and time point are not known. The sequenced material came from PBMCs or a T cell subset sorted from them (not recorded which). This chain joins TRBV29-1 and TRBJ2-5; tentative D call: TRBD1 (6 bases). CDR3 residues: CSALAQGETQYF. CDR3 sequence (DNA): TGCAGCGCCCTCGCCCAGGGGGAGACCCAGTACTTC.